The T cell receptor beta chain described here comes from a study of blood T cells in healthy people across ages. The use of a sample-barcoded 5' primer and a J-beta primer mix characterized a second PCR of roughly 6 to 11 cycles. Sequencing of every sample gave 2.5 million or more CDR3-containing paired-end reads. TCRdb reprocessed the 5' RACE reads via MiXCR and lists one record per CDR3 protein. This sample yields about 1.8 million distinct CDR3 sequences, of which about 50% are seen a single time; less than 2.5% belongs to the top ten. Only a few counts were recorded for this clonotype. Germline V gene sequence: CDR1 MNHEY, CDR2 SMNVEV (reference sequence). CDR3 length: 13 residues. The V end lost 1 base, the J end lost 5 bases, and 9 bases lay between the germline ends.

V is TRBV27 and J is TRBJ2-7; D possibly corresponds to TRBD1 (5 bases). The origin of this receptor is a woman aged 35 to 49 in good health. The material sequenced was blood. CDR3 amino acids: CASSLLSGNEQYF. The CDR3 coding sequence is TGTGCCAGCAGTTTATTATCAGGGAACGAGCAGTACTTC.